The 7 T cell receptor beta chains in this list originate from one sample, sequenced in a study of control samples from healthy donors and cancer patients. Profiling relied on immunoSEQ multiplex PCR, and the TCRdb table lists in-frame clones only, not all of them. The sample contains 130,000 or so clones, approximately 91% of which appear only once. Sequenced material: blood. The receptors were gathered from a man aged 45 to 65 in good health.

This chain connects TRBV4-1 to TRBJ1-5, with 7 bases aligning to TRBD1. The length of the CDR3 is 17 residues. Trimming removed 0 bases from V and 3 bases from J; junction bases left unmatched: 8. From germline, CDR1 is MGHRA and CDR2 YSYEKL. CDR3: CASSQDPTGWSNQPQHF. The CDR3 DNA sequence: TGCGCCAGCAGCCAAGACCCGACAGGGTGGTCCAATCAGCCCCAGCATTTT.

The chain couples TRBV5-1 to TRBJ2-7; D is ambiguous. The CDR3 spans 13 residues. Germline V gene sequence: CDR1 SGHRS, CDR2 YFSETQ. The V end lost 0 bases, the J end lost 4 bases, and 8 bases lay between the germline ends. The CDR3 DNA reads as TGCGCCAGCAGCTTGGCCGGTACGTACGAGCAGTACTTC. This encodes CASSLAGTYEQYF.

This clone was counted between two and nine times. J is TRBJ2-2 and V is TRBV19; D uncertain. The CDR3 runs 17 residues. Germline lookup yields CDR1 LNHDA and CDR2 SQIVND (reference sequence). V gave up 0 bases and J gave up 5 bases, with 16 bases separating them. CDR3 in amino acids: CASSIDAAMVPTGELFF. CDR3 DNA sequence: TGTGCCAGTAGTATAGATGCAGCGATGGTACCGACCGGGGAGCTGTTTTTT. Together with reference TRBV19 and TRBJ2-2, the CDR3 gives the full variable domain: DGGITQSPKYLFRKEGQNVTLSCEQNLNHDAMYWYRQDPGQGLRLIYYSQIVNDFQKGDIAEGYSVSREKKESFPLTVTSAQKNPTAFYLCASSIDAAMVPTGELFFGEGSRLTVL.

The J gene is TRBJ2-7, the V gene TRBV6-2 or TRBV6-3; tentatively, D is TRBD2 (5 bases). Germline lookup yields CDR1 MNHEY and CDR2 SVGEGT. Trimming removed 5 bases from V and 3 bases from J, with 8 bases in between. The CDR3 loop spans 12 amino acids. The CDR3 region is CASSDTSYEQYF. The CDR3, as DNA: TGTGCCAGCAGTGACACTAGCTACGAGCAGTACTTC.

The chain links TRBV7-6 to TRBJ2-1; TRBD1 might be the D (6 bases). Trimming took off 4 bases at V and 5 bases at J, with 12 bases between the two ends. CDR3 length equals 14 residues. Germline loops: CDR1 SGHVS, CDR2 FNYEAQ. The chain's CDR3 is CASSSGQRHNEQFF. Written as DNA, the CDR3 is TGTGCCAGCAGCTCGGGACAAAGGCACAATGAGCAGTTCTTC.

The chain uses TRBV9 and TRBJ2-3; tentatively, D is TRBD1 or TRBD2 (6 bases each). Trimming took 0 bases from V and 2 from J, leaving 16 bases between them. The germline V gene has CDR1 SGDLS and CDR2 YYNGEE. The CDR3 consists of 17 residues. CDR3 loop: CASSVASSGGPTDTQYF. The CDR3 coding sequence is TGTGCCAGCAGCGTAGCGTCGTCCGGGGGCCCCACAGATACGCAGTATTTT.

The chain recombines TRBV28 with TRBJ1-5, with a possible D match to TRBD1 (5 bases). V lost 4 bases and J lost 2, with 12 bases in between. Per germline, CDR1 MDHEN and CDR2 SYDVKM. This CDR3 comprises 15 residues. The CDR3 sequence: CASSSGLLGNQPQHF. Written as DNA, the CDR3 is TGTGCCAGCAGTTCGGGGCTATTAGGCAATCAGCCCCAGCATTTT.